This passage covers 28 T cell receptor beta chains from one sample sequenced in a study of cytotoxic CD8 clonotypes in ibrutinib-treated CLL. Data came from immunoSEQ multiplex PCR; TCRdb stores just in-frame clones and leaves some out. The sample lists about 200,000 clones, more than 70% occurring once. Sequencing was performed on PBMCs, taken after 12 months of ibrutinib treatment. The receptors were gathered from a human donor with chronic lymphocytic leukemia.

This clone has more than one count but fewer than ten. Additional DNA sequences in this sample encode the identical CDR3. The genes are TRBV28 and TRBJ1-2; 7 bases agree with TRBD1. From germline, CDR1 is MDHEN and CDR2 SYDVKM. Germline trimming cut 6 bases from V and 4 bases from J; bases unmatched to any gene: 5. The length of the CDR3 is 13 residues. Here the CDR3 DNA reads TGTGCCAGCAGCCCGGGACAGACCTATGGCTACACCTTC. Protein sequence: CASSPGQTYGYTF.

The CDR3 DNA reads as TGTGCCAGCTGGCTAGCGGGAAATCAAGAGACCCAGTACTTC. Translation gives CASWLAGNQETQYF. The rearrangement joins TRBV2 to TRBJ2-5; TRBD2 agrees at 9 bases. Germline lookup yields CDR1 SNHLY and CDR2 FYNNEI. V was pared by 8 bases and J by 2 bases, with 6 bases of the junction left unmatched. This CDR3 contains 14 residues.

The V and J genes are TRBV15 and TRBJ2-7; possibly TRBD1 for D (6 bases). CDR1 LNHNV and CDR2 YYDKDF come from the germline V gene (reference sequence). This CDR3 spans 16 amino acids. The ends were cut back, 0 bases at V and 1 base at J, with 13 bases in the middle. The CDR3 bases are TGTGCCACCAGCAGAGATACAGGGACATCTTCCTACGAGCAGTACTTC. Its protein product is CATSRDTGTSSYEQYF. Supplemented by reference TRBV15 and TRBJ2-7, the full variable domain reads DAMVIQNPRYQVTQFGKPVTLSCSQTLNHNVMYWYQQKSSQAPKLLFHYYDKDFNNEADTPDNFQSRRPNTSFCFLDIRSPGLGDTAMYLCATSRDTGTSSYEQYFGPGTRLTVT.

In DNA form, the CDR3 reads TGTGCCCTTGGACTCCAGGGTGCTAACTATGGCTACACCTTC. Residues: CALGLQGANYGYTF. The chain combines TRBV7-9 with TRBJ1-2, with a weak D call TRBD1 (5 bases). Trimming removed 11 bases at V and 0 bases at J, with 16 bases between. This CDR3 has 14 amino acids. The V gene's germline CDR1 is SEHNR and CDR2 FQNEAQ (reference sequence). Drawing the rest from reference TRBV7-9 and TRBJ1-2, the complete variable domain is DTGVSQNPRHKITKRGQNVTFRCDPISEHNRLYWYRQTLGQGPEFLTYFQNEAQLEKSRLLSDRFSAERPKGSFSTLEIQRTEQGDSAMYLCALGLQGANYGYTFGSGTRLTVV.

The chain employs TRBV27 and TRBJ2-7; 7 nucleotides line up with TRBD1. Germline V lookup: CDR1 MNHEY, CDR2 SMNVEV (reference sequence). The CDR3 sequence is 15 residues long. V trimming: 5 bases; J trimming: 0 bases; junction bases outside the gene matches: 7. CDR3 sequence: CASSVTGQTSYEQYF. The CDR3 coding sequence is TGTGCCAGCAGTGTGACAGGGCAAACCTCCTACGAGCAGTACTTC.

Written as DNA, the CDR3 is TGTGCCAGCAGCAGCGACAATGAGCAGTTCTTC. Protein product: CASSSDNEQFF. The chain carries TRBV5-4 and TRBJ2-1, with no clear D. The CDR3 contains 11 residues. The V end lost 4 bases, the J end lost 5 bases, and 4 bases lay between the germline ends. Germline CDR1 and CDR2: SGHNT and YYREEE (reference sequence).

V usage is TRBV7-9 and J usage is TRBJ2-7, with TRBD1 matching over 9 bases. From germline, CDR1 is SEHNR and CDR2 FQNEAQ (reference sequence). The CDR3 has 15 amino acids. Germline trimming cut 5 bases from V and 6 bases from J; bases unmatched to any gene: 11. The CDR3 nucleotides read TGTGCCAGCAGCCGGGGACAGGGCGTCCTCCTCGAGCAGTACTTC. Amino acid sequence: CASSRGQGVLLEQYF.

This chain uses TRBV27 with TRBJ1-2; D remains unclear. Germline CDR1 reads MNHEY; CDR2 reads SMNVEV (reference sequence). The V end lost 0 bases, the J end lost 8 bases, and 16 bases lay between the germline ends. This CDR3 spans 15 amino acids. In DNA, the CDR3 is TGTGCCAGCAGTTTATCGTTAGCCGGGGATGAGGGCTACACCTTC. The encoded protein is CASSLSLAGDEGYTF.

This clone showed up many times. The gene calls are TRBV2 and TRBJ1-5; no clear D. The CDR3 spans 14 residues. V gave up 6 bases and J gave up 4 bases, with 13 bases separating them. The V gene's germline CDR1 is SNHLY and CDR2 FYNNEI. The CDR3 DNA reads TGTGCCAGCAGGGCGGTACAGCGTAATCAGCCCCAGCATTTT. This encodes CASRAVQRNQPQHF. Full variable domain (missing parts from reference TRBV2 and TRBJ1-5): EPEVTQTPSHQVTQMGQEVILRCVPISNHLYFYWYRQILGQKVEFLVSFYNNEISEKSEIFDDQFSVERPDGSNFTLKIRSTKLEDSAMYFCASRAVQRNQPQHFGDGTRLSIL.

CDR3 region: CASRSSGAETQYF. DNA of the CDR3: TGTGCCAGCAGGTCATCAGGGGCAGAGACCCAGTACTTC. V and J are TRBV6-5 and TRBJ2-5, with a possible D match to TRBD1 (6 bases). Trimming removed 6 bases from V and 4 bases from J, with 12 bases in between. Germline V lookup: CDR1 MNHEY, CDR2 SVGAGI. This CDR3 has 13 amino acids.

The V call is TRBV10-2, the J call TRBJ1-1, with unresolved D. Trimming cost V 7 bases and J 4 bases, with 19 bases left between them. CDR1 WSHSY and CDR2 SAAADI come from the germline V gene. This CDR3 region has 15 residues. The CDR3 nucleotides are TGCGCCAGCACACCGAGGACCGGCGCCTCCACTGAAGCTTTCTTT. As protein: CASTPRTGASTEAFF.

The J gene is TRBJ2-7, the V gene TRBV27; D ambiguous. V was trimmed by 0 bases and J by 3 bases, leaving 6 bases between them. CDR1 MNHEY and CDR2 SMNVEV come from the germline V gene (reference sequence). This CDR3 has 13 amino acids. CDR3 loop: CASSLSLNYEQYF. In nucleotides, the CDR3 is TGTGCCAGCAGTTTATCGTTAAACTACGAGCAGTACTTC.

The chain uses TRBV27 and TRBJ1-2, with D unresolved. V gave up 2 bases and J gave up 5 bases, with 18 bases separating them. Germline V CDR1 and CDR2: MNHEY, SMNVEV (reference sequence). CDR3 size: 16 residues. CDR3 DNA sequence: TGTGCCAGCAGTTTAGAAGGCGGGCGACCTTCTTATGGCTACACCTTC. Residues: CASSLEGGRPSYGYTF.

The rearrangement links TRBV11-2 to TRBJ2-3; no clear D gene. CDR1 SGHAT and CDR2 FQNNGV come from the germline V gene. CDR3 size: 13 residues. Trimming shortened V by 5 bases and J by 4 bases, and 10 bases separated the two germline ends. CDR3 loop: CASSPPVSDTQYF. DNA of the CDR3: TGTGCCAGCAGCCCCCCGGTATCAGATACGCAGTATTTT.

The genes are TRBV5-1 and TRBJ2-5; D is unclear. Germline CDR1 is SGHRS and CDR2 is YFSETQ. V lost 3 bases and J lost 1, with 13 bases in between. The CDR3 length is 15 residues. In nucleotides, the CDR3 is TGCGCCAGCAGCTCGCCGGACGCAGCCCAAGAGACCCAGTACTTC. It encodes CASSSPDAAQETQYF.

The J gene is TRBJ2-1, the V gene TRBV7-8, with 8 bases identical to TRBD2. The ends lost 4 bases at V and 2 bases at J; junction bases unmatched: 10. In germline, CDR1 is SGHVS, CDR2 FQNEAQ. The CDR3 contains 17 residues. This CDR3 is CASSSSASGSTYNEQFF. The CDR3 DNA sequence: TGTGCCAGCAGCTCTAGCGCCAGCGGGAGTACCTACAATGAGCAGTTCTTC.

The chain joins TRBV5-1 to TRBJ1-5; no firm D call. V was pared by 2 bases and J by 0 bases, with 9 bases between. This CDR3 is built from 15 residues. Germline-derived CDR1 and CDR2 are SGHRS and YFSETQ. The CDR3 DNA follows: TGCGCCAGCAGCTTAAACGGCCATAGCAATCAGCCCCAGCATTTT. Its translation is CASSLNGHSNQPQHF.

The chain is built from TRBV5-4 and TRBJ1-1, with a weak D call TRBD1 (5 bases). V was clipped by 0 bases and J by 3 bases, with 12 bases between them. This CDR3 has 15 residues. The germline V gene encodes CDR1 SGHNT and CDR2 YYREEE (reference sequence). As DNA, the CDR3 is TGTGCCAGCAGCTTGGGCCTATTGGGGGACACTGAAGCTTTCTTT. It yields the protein CASSLGLLGDTEAFF.

This clone was picked up one time. This sequence joins TRBV6-6 and TRBJ2-7, with TRBD1 matching over 7 bases. The CDR3 contains 13 residues. The ends lost 10 bases at V and 6 bases at J; junction bases unmatched: 12. Germline lookup yields CDR1 MNHNY and CDR2 SVGAGI (reference sequence). This chain's CDR3 is CATTSGTVSEQYF. The CDR3, as DNA: TGTGCCACCACCTCCGGGACAGTTTCCGAGCAGTACTTC.

The chain recombines TRBV7-2 with TRBJ1-2, with D perhaps matching TRBD1 (6 bases). This CDR3 has 13 residues. Trimming left V 8 bases short and J 3 bases short, with 13 bases between. Per germline, CDR1 SGHTA and CDR2 FQGNSA. CDR3 loop: CASASGVDYGYTF. CDR3 sequence (DNA): TGTGCCAGCGCCTCAGGGGTGGACTATGGCTACACCTTC.

This clone was found once. The chain uses TRBV10-2 and TRBJ2-2, with 9 bases lining up with TRBD1. CDR3 length: 15 amino acids. The J segment lost 2 bases and the V segment lost 8 bases, leaving 6 bases of the junction unmatched. Per the germline V gene, CDR1 is WSHSY and CDR2 is SAAADI. The CDR3 is CASLTGGVNTGELFF. CDR3 DNA: TGCGCCAGCTTGACAGGGGGGGTAAACACCGGGGAGCTGTTTTTT.

V and J are TRBV6-4 and TRBJ2-1; D is unresolved. Trimming took off 0 bases at V and 7 bases at J, with 7 bases between the two ends. This CDR3 spans 13 amino acids. Germline V lookup: CDR1 MRHNA, CDR2 SNTAGT. This CDR3 is CASSDSHGNEQFF. The DNA of the CDR3 is TGTGCCAGCAGTGACTCACACGGGAATGAGCAGTTCTTC.

This chain connects TRBV5-4 to TRBJ1-5; D is undetermined. Germline CDR1 SGHNT, CDR2 YYREEE (reference sequence). V dropped 4 bases and J dropped 3 bases, with 17 bases sitting between them. The CDR3 consists of 16 residues. CDR3 in amino acids: CASSRPTNSSNQPQHF. The CDR3 DNA is TGTGCCAGCAGCCGTCCTACCAACAGCTCCAATCAGCCCCAGCATTTT.

In nucleotides, the CDR3 is TGTGCCGCCGTGGGGGCAGATACGCAGTATTTT. Translation gives CAAVGADTQYF. The V call is TRBV5-4, the J call TRBJ2-3; perhaps D is TRBD1 or TRBD2 (5 bases each). The CDR3 consists of 11 residues. Germline V gene data show CDR1 as SGHNT and CDR2 as YYREEE (reference sequence). V dropped 10 bases and J dropped 4 bases, with 10 bases sitting between them. Full variable domain (outside the CDR3, taken from reference TRBV5-4 and TRBJ2-3): ETGVTQSPTHLIKTRGQQVTLRCSSQSGHNTVSWYQQALGQGPQFIFQYYREEENGRGNFPPRFSGLQFPNYSSELNVNALELDDSALYLCAAVGADTQYFGPGTRLTVL.

The chain links TRBV27 to TRBJ2-1; TRBD2 might be the D (5 bases). Trimming shortened V by 4 bases and J by 12 bases, and 19 bases separated the two germline ends. CDR3 size: 14 residues. Germline V gene lookup returns CDR1 MNHEY and CDR2 SMNVEV (reference sequence). The CDR3 DNA is TGTGCCAGCAGTTCAACTCTAGCAGGTGGATCGCAGTTCTTC. This encodes CASSSTLAGGSQFF.

The chain is built from TRBV7-6 and TRBJ1-1; D is uncertain. Germline CDR1 SGHVS, CDR2 FNYEAQ. The CDR3 totals 13 residues. Trimming removed 6 bases at V and 1 base at J, with 9 bases between. The CDR3 region has the DNA TGTGCCAGCAGGGCCGGGCCGAACACTGAAGCTTTCTTT. This codes for CASRAGPNTEAFF.

The chain carries TRBV7-6 and TRBJ1-4; D remains ambiguous. V lost 2 bases and J lost 0, with 10 bases in between. This CDR3 is built from 16 residues. CDR1 SGHVS and CDR2 FNYEAQ come from the germline V gene. In nucleotides, the CDR3 is TGTGCCAGCAGCTTATCCCCCAGTGCAACTAATGAAAAACTGTTTTTT. Translation: CASSLSPSATNEKLFF.

The V call is TRBV5-1, the J call TRBJ1-3; 10 bases fit TRBD1. This CDR3 has 19 residues. Germline V gene lookup returns CDR1 SGHRS and CDR2 YFSETQ. The V gene end was trimmed by 0 bases and the J gene end by 0 bases; junction bases not matched to a gene: 9. The CDR3 DNA reads TGCGCCAGCAGCTTGGAGGGGACAGGGGCCTCTTTCTCTGGAAACACCATATATTTT. This encodes CASSLEGTGASFSGNTIYF.